The 2 T cell receptor beta chains in this list originate from one sample, sequenced in a study of neurological immune-mediated disorders. Via MiXCR, TCRdb re-called the 5' RACE reads, giving one row per CDR3 protein. The sample carries roughly 80,000 distinct CDR3 sequences, over 9% recorded once. Material for sequencing was PBMCs. The source is a man between 35 and 55 years old in good health.

This clonotype was picked up many times. The chain has TRBV29-1 and TRBJ1-1; no reliable D call. This CDR3 spans 13 amino acids. V dropped 6 bases and J dropped 5 bases, with 16 bases sitting between them. CDR1 is SQVTM, CDR2 ANQGSEA, per germline. The CDR3 sequence: CSVNRQENTEAFF. CDR3 nucleotide sequence: TGCAGCGTCAATCGGCAGGAAAATACTGAAGCTTTCTTT.

This clonotype was counted between two and nine times. This chain uses TRBV10-3 with TRBJ2-3; unclear D gene. This CDR3 has 16 amino acids. The V end was cut by 6 bases, the J end by 2 bases, with 18 bases between. Germline CDR1 ENHRY, CDR2 SYGVKD. CDR3 protein: CAIRTSTDADTDTQYF. CDR3 bases: TGTGCCATCAGAACTTCAACAGACGCGGACACAGATACGCAGTATTTT.